This TCR beta chain appears in the sequencing data of a study of T cells in Graves' hyperthyroidism and ophthalmopathy. Under 3 months was the duration of disease in ophthalmopathy patients, who also had a Clinical Activity Score of at least 3 and a NOSPECS grade of at least 4. Germline V gene lookup returns CDR1 MNHEY and CDR2 SVGEGT. CDR3 length: 17 residues. V was pared by 0 bases and J by 4 bases, with 18 bases between. Amplification targeted TCR beta CDR3 regions from RNA transcripts. Primed by the HTBI set, a first-round RT-PCR was run on the TCR CDR3. TCRdb used MiXCR to reprocess the multiplex PCR reads, holding one entry per CDR3 protein. There are 550,000 to 700,000 distinct CDR3 sequences in the sample; about 15% occur only once, and around 4.5% lies in the top ten.

The gene calls are TRBV6-2 or TRBV6-3 and TRBJ1-1; the D gene is possibly TRBD1 (6 bases). The sample was blood. This clonotype was sampled from a woman in her forties with Graves' ophthalmopathy. CDR3 bases: TGTGCCAGCAGTTACTCGTTTAAAAAACAGGGCGGCACTGAAGCTTTCTTT. Translation gives CASSYSFKKQGGTEAFF.